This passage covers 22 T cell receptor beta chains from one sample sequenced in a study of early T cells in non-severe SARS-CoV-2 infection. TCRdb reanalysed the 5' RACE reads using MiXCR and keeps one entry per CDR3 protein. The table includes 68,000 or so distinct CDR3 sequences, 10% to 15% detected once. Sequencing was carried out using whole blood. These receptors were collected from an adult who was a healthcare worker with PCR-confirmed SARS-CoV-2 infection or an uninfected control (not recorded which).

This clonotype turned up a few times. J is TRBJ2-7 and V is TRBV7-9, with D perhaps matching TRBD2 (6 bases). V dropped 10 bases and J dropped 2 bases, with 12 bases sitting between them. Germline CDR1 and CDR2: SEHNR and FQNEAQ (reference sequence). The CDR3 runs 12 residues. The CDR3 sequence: CATAGRTYEQYF. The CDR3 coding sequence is TGTGCCACCGCAGGGAGGACCTACGAGCAGTACTTC.

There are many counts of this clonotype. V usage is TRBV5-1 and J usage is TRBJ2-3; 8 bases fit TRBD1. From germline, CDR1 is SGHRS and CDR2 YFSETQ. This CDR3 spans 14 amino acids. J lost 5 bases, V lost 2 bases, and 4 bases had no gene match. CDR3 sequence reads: CASSFAGGRDTQYF. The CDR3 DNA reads TGCGCCAGCAGCTTTGCAGGGGGCCGAGATACGCAGTATTTT. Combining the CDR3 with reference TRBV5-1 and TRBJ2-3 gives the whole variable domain KAGVTQTPRYLIKTRGQQVTLSCSPISGHRSVSWYQQTPGQGLQFLFEYFSETQRNKGNFPGRFSGRQFSNSRSEMNVSTLELGDSALYLCASSFAGGRDTQYFGPGTRLTVL.

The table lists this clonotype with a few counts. The CDR3: CASSYQSQPNEQFF. The DNA for the CDR3 is TGTGCCAGCAGTTATCAGTCACAGCCCAATGAGCAGTTCTTC. This sequence joins TRBV6-6 and TRBJ2-1; no clear D gene. Looked up from germline, CDR1 is MNHNY and CDR2 is SVGAGI (reference sequence). V shed 3 bases and J shed 6 bases, with 12 bases lying between them. The CDR3 runs 14 residues.

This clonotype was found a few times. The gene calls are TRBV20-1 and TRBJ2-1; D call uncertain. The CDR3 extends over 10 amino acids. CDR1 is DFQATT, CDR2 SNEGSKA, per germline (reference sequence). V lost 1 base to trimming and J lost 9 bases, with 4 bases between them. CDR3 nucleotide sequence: TGCAGTGCTAGAGTTGGTGAGCAGTTCTTC. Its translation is CSARVGEQFF.

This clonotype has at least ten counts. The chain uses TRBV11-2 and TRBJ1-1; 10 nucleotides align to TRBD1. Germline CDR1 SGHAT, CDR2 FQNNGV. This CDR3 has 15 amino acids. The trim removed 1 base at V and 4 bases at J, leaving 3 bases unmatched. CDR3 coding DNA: TGTGCCAGCAGCTTAGGGACAGGGGGGGGCACTGAAGCTTTCTTT. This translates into CASSLGTGGGTEAFF.

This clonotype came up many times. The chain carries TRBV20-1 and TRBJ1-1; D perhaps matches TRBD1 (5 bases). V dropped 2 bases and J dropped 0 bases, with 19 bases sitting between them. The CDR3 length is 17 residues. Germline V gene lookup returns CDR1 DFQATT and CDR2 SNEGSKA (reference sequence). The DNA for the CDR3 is TGCAGTGCTAGACCCCCCGACGGGGCGGGGATGAACACTGAAGCTTTCTTT. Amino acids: CSARPPDGAGMNTEAFF.

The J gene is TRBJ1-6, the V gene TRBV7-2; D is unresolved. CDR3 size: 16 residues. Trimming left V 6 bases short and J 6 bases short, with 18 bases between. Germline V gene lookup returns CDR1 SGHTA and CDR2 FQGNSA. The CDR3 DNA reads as TGTGCCAGCAGTAAAGAGGGCCAGTGGCCTAATTCACCCCTCCACTTT. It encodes CASSKEGQWPNSPLHF.

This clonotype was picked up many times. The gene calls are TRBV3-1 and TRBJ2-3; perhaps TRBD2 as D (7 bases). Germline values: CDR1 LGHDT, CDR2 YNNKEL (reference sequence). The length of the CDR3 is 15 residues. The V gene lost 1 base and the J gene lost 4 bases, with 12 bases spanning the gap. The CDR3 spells CASSQGGGRADTQYF. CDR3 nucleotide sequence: TGTGCCAGCAGCCAAGGAGGGGGGAGGGCAGATACGCAGTATTTT.

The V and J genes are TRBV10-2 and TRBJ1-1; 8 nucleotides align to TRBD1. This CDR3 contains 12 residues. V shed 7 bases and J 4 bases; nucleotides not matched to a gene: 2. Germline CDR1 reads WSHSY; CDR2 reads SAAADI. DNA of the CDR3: TGCGCCAGCAATACAGGGGGCACTGAAGCTTTCTTT. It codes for CASNTGGTEAFF.

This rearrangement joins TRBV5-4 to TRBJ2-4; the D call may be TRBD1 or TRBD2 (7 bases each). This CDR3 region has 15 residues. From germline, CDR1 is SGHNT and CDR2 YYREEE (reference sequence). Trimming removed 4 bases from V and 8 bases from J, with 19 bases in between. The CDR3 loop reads CASSRPRDSGDIQYF. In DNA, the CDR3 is TGTGCCAGCAGCCGGCCCCGGGACAGCGGGGACATTCAGTACTTC.

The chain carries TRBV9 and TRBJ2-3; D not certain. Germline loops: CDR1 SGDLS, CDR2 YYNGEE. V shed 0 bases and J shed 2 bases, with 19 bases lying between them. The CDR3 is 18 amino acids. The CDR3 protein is CASSVGILAGPVTDTQYF. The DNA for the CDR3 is TGTGCCAGCAGCGTAGGAATCCTTGCAGGTCCCGTCACAGATACGCAGTATTTT.

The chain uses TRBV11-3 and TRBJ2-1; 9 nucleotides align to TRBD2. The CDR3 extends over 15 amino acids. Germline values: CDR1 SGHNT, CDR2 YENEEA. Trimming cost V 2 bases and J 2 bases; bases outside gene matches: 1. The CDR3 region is CASSLTSGPYNEQFF. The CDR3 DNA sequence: TGTGCCAGCAGCTTAACTAGCGGGCCCTACAATGAGCAGTTCTTC.

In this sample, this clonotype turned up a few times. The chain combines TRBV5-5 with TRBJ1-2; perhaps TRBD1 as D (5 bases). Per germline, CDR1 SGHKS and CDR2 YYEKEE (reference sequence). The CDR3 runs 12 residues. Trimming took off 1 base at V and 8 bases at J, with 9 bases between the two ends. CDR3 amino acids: CASSLLGDGYTF. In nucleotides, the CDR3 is TGTGCCAGCAGCTTGCTGGGGGACGGCTACACCTTC.

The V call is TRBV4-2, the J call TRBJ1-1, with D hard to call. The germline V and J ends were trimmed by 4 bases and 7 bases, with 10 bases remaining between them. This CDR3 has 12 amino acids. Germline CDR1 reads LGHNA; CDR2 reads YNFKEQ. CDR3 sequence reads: CASSLGPGEAFF. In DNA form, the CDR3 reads TGTGCCAGCAGCCTCGGGCCGGGTGAAGCTTTCTTT.

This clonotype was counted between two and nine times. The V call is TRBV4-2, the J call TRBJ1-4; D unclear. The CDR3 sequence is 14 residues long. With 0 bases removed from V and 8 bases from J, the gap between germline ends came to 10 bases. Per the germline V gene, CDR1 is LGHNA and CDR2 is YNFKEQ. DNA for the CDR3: TGTGCCAGCAGCCAAGAGGACTCGAGAGAAAAACTGTTTTTT. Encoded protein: CASSQEDSREKLFF.

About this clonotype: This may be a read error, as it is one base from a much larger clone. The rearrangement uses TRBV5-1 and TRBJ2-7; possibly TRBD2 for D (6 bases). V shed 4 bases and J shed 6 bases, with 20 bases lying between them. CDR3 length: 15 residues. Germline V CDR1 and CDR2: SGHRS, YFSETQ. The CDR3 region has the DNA TGCGCCAGCAGCCTGAGCACCGGGGTCGGGAGCGAGCAGTACTTC. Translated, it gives CASSLSTGVGSEQYF.

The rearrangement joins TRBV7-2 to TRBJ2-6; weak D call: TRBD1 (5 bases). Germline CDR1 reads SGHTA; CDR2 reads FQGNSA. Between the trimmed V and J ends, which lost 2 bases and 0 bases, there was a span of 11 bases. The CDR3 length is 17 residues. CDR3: CASSLSRVNSGANVLTF. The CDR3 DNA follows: TGTGCCAGCAGCTTATCCAGGGTTAACTCTGGGGCCAACGTCCTGACTTTC. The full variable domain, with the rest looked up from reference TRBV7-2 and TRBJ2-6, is GAGVSQSPSNKVTEKGKDVELRCDPISGHTALYWYRQSLGQGLEFLIYFQGNSAPDKSGLPSDRFSAERTGGSVSTLTIQRTQQEDSAVYLCASSLSRVNSGANVLTFGAGSRLTVL.

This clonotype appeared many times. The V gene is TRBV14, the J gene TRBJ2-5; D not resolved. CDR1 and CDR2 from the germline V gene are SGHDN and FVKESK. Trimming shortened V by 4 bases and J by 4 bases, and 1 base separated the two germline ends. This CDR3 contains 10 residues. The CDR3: CASSLETQYF. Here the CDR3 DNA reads TGTGCCAGCAGCCTAGAGACCCAGTACTTC. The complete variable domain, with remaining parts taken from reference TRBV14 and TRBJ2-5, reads EAGVTQFPSHSVIEKGQTVTLRCDPISGHDNLYWYRRVMGKEIKFLLHFVKESKQDESGMPNNRFLAERTGGTYSTLKVQPAELEDSGVYFCASSLETQYFGPGTRLLVL.

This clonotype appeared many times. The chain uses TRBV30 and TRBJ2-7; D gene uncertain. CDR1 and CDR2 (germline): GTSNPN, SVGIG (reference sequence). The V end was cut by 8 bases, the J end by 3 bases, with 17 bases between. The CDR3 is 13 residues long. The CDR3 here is CAGHLQSGYEQYF. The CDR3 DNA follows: TGTGCCGGGCACCTTCAATCGGGCTACGAGCAGTACTTC.

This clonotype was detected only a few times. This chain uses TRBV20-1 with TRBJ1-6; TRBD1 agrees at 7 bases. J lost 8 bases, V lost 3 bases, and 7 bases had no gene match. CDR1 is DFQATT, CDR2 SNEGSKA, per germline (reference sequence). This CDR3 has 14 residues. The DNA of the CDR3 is TGCAGTGCTAGGACAGGGAAAGGGGATTCACCCCTCCACTTT. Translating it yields CSARTGKGDSPLHF.

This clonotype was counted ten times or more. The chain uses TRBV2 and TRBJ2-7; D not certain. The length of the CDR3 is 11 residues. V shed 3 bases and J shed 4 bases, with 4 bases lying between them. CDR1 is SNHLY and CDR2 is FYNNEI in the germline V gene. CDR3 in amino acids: CASSEGYEQYF. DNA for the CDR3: TGTGCCAGCAGTGAGGGTTACGAGCAGTACTTC.

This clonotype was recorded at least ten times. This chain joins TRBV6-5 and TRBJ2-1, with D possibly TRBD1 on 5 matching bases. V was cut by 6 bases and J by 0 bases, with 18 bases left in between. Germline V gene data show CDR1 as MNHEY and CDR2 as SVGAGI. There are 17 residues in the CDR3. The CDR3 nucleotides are TGTGCCAGCAGACCCTACCCCCCAGGGATCTCCTACAATGAGCAGTTCTTC. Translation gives CASRPYPPGISYNEQFF.